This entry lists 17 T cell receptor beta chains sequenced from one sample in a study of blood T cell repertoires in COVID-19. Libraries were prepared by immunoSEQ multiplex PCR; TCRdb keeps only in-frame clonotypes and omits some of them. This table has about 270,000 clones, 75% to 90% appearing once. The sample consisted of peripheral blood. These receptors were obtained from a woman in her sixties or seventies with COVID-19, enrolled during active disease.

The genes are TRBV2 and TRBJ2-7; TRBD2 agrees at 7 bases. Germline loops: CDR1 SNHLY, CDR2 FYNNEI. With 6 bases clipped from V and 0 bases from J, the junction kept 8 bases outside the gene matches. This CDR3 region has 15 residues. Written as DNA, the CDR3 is TGTGCCAGCAGGGAGACTAGCTCGCCCTCCTACGAGCAGTACTTC. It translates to CASRETSSPSYEQYF.

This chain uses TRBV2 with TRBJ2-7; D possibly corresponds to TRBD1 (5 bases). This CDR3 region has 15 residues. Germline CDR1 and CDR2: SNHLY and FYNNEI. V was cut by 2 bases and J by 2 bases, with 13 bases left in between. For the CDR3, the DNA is TGTGCCAGCAGTGAACAAGCAGGCAGGGCCTACGAGCAGTACTTC. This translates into CASSEQAGRAYEQYF.

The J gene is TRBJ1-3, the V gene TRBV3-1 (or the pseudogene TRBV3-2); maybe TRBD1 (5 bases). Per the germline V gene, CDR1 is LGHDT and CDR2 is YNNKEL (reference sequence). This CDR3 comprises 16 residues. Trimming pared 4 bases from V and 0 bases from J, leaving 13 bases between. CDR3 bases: TGTGCCAGCAGCCTGACCCCGACAGTCTCTGGAAACACCATATATTTT. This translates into CASSLTPTVSGNTIYF.

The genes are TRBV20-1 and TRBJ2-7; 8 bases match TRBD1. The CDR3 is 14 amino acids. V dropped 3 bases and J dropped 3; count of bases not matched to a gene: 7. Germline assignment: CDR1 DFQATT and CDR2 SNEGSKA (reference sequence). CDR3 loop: CSASWQGARYEQYF. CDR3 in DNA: TGCAGTGCTAGTTGGCAGGGGGCCCGCTACGAGCAGTACTTC.

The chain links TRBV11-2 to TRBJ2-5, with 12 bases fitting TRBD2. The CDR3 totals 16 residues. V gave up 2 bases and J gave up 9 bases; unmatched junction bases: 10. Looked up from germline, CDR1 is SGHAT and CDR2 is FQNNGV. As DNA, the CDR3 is TGTGCCAGCAGCTTAATTACTAGCGGGGGGTATTTTCCCCAGTACTTC. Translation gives CASSLITSGGYFPQYF. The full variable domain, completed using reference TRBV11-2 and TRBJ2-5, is EAGVAQSPRYKIIEKRQSVAFWCNPISGHATLYWYQQILGQGPKLLIQFQNNGVVDDSQLPKDRFSAERLKGVDSTLKIQPAKLEDSAVYLCASSLITSGGYFPQYFGPGTRLLVL.

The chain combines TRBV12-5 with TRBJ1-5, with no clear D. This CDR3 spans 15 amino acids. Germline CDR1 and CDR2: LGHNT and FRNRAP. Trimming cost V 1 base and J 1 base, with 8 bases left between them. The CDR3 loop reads CASGLDSRSNQPQHF. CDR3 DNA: TGTGCTAGTGGTTTGGATTCTCGGAGCAATCAGCCCCAGCATTTT.

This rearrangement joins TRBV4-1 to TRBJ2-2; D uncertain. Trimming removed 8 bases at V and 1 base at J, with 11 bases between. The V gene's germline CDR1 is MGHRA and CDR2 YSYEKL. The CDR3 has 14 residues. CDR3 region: CASGRRGNTGELFF. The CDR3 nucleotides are TGCGCCAGCGGTCGTAGAGGGAACACCGGGGAGCTGTTTTTT.

For the CDR3, the DNA is TGTGCCAGCTCACCAAGCTCGGGGGACGAGCAGTACTTC. This sequence encodes CASSPSSGDEQYF. V usage is TRBV18 and J usage is TRBJ2-7; possibly TRBD2 for D (6 bases). Trimming removed 2 bases from V and 5 bases from J, with 10 bases in between. The CDR3 consists of 13 residues. Germline CDR1 and CDR2: KGHSH and LQKENI.

As DNA, the CDR3 is TGCGCCAGCAGCTGGGCAGCCTACAATGAGCAGTTCTTC. This codes for CASSWAAYNEQFF. V usage is TRBV5-1 and J usage is TRBJ2-1, with D hard to call. Trimming removed 3 bases from V and 2 bases from J, with 6 bases in between. CDR3 length equals 13 residues. The V gene's germline CDR1 is SGHRS and CDR2 YFSETQ.

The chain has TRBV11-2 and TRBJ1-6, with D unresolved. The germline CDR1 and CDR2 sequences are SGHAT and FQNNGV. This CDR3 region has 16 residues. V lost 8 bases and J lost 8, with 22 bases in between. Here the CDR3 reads CASGLPREVTDSPLHF. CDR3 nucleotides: TGTGCCAGCGGCCTACCGAGGGAGGTTACGGATTCACCCCTCCACTTT.

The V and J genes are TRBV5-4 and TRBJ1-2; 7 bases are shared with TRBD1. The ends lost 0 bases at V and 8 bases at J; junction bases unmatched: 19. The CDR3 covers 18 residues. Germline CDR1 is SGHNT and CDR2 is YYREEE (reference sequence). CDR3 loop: CASSLGGVVQQGKQGYTF. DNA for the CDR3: TGTGCCAGCAGCTTGGGGGGGGTCGTCCAACAGGGGAAACAAGGCTACACCTTC.

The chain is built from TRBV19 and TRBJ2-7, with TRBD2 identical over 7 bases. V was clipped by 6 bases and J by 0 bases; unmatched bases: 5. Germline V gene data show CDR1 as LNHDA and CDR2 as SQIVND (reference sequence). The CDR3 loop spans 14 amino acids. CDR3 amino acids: CASRMGGASYEQYF. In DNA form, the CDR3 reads TGTGCCAGTAGAATGGGAGGGGCCTCCTACGAGCAGTACTTC.

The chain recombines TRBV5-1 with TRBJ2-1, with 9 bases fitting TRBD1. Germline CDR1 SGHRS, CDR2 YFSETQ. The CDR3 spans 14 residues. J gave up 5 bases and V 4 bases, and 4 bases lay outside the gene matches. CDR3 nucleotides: TGCGCCAGCAGCACGGGGGACAGGGACAATGAGCAGTTCTTC. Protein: CASSTGDRDNEQFF.

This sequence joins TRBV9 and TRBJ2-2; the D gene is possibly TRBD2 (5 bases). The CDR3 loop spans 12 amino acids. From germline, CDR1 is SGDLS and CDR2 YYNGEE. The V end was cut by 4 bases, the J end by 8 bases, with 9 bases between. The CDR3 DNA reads TGTGCCAGCAGCTTACGAGGGGGGGAGCTGTTTTTT. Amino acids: CASSLRGGELFF. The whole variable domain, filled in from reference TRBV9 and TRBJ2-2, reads DSGVTQTPKHLITATGQRVTLRCSPRSGDLSVYWYQQSLDQGLQFLIQYYNGEERAKGNILERFSAQQFPDLHSELNLSSLELGDSALYFCASSLRGGELFFGEGSRLTVL.

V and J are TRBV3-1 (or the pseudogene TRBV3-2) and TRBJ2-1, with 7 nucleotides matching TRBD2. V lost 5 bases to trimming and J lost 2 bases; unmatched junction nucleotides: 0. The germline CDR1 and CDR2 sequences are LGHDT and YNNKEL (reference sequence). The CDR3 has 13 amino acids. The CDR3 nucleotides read TGTGCCAGCAGCGGGGGGGCCTACAATGAGCAGTTCTTC. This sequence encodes CASSGGAYNEQFF.

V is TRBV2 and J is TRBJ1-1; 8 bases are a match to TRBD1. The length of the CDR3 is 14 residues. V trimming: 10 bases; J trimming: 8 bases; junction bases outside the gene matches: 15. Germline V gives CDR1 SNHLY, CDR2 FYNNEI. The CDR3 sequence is CATPRTGPRSEAFF. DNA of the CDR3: TGTGCCACCCCTCGGACAGGGCCCCGTTCCGAAGCTTTCTTT.

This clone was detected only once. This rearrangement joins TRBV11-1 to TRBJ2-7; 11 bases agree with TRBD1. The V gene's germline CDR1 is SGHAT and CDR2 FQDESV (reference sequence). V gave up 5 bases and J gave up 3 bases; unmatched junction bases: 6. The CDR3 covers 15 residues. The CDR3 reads CASSRGTGGFYEQYF. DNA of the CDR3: TGTGCCAGCAGCCGCGGGACAGGGGGATTCTACGAGCAGTACTTC.